The TCR beta chain described here comes from a study of blood T cell repertoires in COVID-19. Study-wide context: Sites across the United States, Italy and Spain contributed samples from acute and convalescent COVID-19. The cDNA or gDNA used as material had been derived from T cells, B-cell-depleted T cells, or PBMCs.

The germline CDR1 and CDR2 sequences are SGHTA and FQGNSA. The V and J ends lost 4 bases and 5 bases, in that order; junction bases with no gene match: 7. The CDR3 is 15 residues long. Original data processing: It was from reference gene primer amplification that nucleated cell counts were estimated. TCRdb keeps only in-frame clones here, not all; method: immunoSEQ multiplex PCR. For V, J and clone size, that table is used; D and trimming come from the DNA. Among approximately 470,000 clones, 70% to 90% were seen once, and the ten largest hold approximately 3.4%. This clone showed up just once. This TCR was recovered from a human donor in a cohort sampled during active COVID-19. The J gene is TRBJ2-5, the V gene TRBV7-2; 10 bases match TRBD1. The sequenced sample consisted of peripheral blood. The DNA of the CDR3 is TGTGCCAGCAGCTATGGGACAGGGGTAGGGGAGACCCAGTACTTC. It yields the protein CASSYGTGVGETQYF.